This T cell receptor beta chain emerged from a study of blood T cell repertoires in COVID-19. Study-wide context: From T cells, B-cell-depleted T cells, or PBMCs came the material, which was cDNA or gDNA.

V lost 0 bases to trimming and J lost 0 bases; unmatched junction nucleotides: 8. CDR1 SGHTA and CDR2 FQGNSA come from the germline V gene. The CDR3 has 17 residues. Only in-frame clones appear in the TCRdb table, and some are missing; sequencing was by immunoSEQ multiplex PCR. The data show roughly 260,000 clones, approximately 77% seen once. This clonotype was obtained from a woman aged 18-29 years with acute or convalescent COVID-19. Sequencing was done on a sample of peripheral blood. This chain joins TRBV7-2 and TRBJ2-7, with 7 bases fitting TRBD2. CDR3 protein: CASSLAGRGVRSYEQYF. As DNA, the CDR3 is TGTGCCAGCAGCTTAGCTGGTCGGGGGGTACGCTCCTACGAGCAGTACTTC.